This T cell receptor (beta chain) emerged from a study of cytomegalovirus exposure and HLA in healthy donors. In its sample, this clone was seen once. V trimming: 0 bases; J trimming: 1 base; junction bases outside the gene matches: 2. This CDR3 has 15 residues. In germline, CDR1 is MDHEN, CDR2 SYDVKM. The PCR used 60 Vbeta and 13 Jbeta primers. Sequencing was performed with immunoSEQ multiplex PCR; in TCRdb, only in-frame clones are kept and a portion is missing. The data contain fewer than 120,000 clones, over 65% of them singletons. The chain employs TRBV28 and TRBJ2-7; 8 positions agree with TRBD2. Sample: PBMCs. The sequence was obtained from a woman aged 25-40 years in good health and CMV-seronegative. The CDR3 sequence: CASSLWSGGSYEQYF. The CDR3 nucleotides read TGTGCCAGCAGTTTATGGTCGGGAGGGTCCTACGAGCAGTACTTC.